This T cell receptor beta chain emerged from a study of T-cell memory formation after mild COVID-19. Study overall: Most TCR clusters belonged to a single donor.

Points on this clonotype: What it recognizes is unknown.

The CDR3 extends over 13 amino acids. Trimming took 5 bases from V and 2 from J, leaving 7 bases between them. CDR1 and CDR2 from the germline V gene are SGHTA and FQGNSA. The 5'RACE method, run with constant-segment primers, produced TCR alpha and TCR beta cDNA libraries (carrying sample barcodes and UMIs). Via MiXCR, TCRdb re-called the 5' RACE reads, giving one row per CDR3 protein. The sample consists of about 140,000 distinct CDR3 sequences, roughly a fifth of them appearing once. Findings and caveats of the study: Cross-reactive memory appears to have joined, as suggested by some responding clones showing up in pre-infection memory.

The source material was PBMCs or a T cell subset sorted from them (not recorded which). The clonotype was recovered from an adult woman who had mild COVID-19 (a few samples of this study predate the infection). Cell type and time point are not known. The chain employs TRBV7-2 and TRBJ1-5; no reliable D call. The CDR3 protein is CASSTRGNQPQHF. The CDR3 DNA is TGTGCCAGCAGCACTAGGGGCAATCAGCCCCAGCATTTT.